These T cell receptor beta chains were read from a single sample in a study of T-cell memory formation after mild COVID-19. TCRdb reanalysed the 5' RACE reads using MiXCR and keeps one entry per CDR3 protein. This table has about 320,000 distinct CDR3 sequences, around an eighth appearing once. Sequenced input: PBMCs or a T cell subset sorted from them (not recorded which). The source of these receptors is a man younger than 30 who had mild COVID-19 (a few samples of this study predate the infection). Cell type and time point are not known. The CDR3 runs from the conserved cysteine through the conserved F or W. The D gene is left open where the match is weak. Only some rows state a clone size, as once, few, many or a class for expanded clones.

v_gene,j_gene,d_gene,len,abundance,CDR3nt,CDR3aa
TRBV18,TRBJ2-3,.,15,.,TGTGCCAGCTCACCCCCCGGGGGCAGGGCAGATACGCAGTATTTT,CASSPPGGRADTQYF
TRBV6-5,TRBJ2-1,.,15,few,TGTGCCAGCAGTTACTCGAGGGAGGGGGGACATGAGCAGTTCTTC,CASSYSREGGHEQFF
TRBV6-5,TRBJ1-2,TRBD1,14,few,TGTGCCAGCAGTTACACGGACAGGGGCTATGGCTACACCTTC,CASSYTDRGYGYTF
TRBV6-6,TRBJ1-3,.,14,many,TGTGCCAGCCTCCCGGGTTCGGCTGGAAACACCATATATTTT,CASLPGSAGNTIYF
TRBV7-9,TRBJ2-2,.,17,.,TGTGCCAGCAGCCCGACCCCGAAGACAGAAAACACCGGGGAGCTGTTTTTT,CASSPTPKTENTGELFF
TRBV6-2/TRBV6-3,TRBJ2-2,.,17,few,TGTGCCAGCAGTACCCTTTTGATGACAGGGAACACCGGGGAGCTGTTTTTT,CASSTLLMTGNTGELFF
TRBV12-3/TRBV12-4,TRBJ1-5,TRBD1,13,few,TGTGCCAGCAGGCGAACCGGGACAGGGATGGAGCATTTT,CASRRTGTGMEHF
TRBV20-1,TRBJ2-1,TRBD2,14,.,TGCAGTGCTAACGTAGGCGGGGGGAACAATGAGCAGTTCTTC,CSANVGGGNNEQFF
TRBV19,TRBJ1-5,.,13,few,TGTGCCAGTAGTATACAGGGTTCTCAGCCCCAGCATTTT,CASSIQGSQPQHF
TRBV4-3,TRBJ2-7,.,15,.,TGCGCCAGCAGCCAATCTACAGGTGCCTCCTACGAGCAGTACTTC,CASSQSTGASYEQYF
TRBV4-3,TRBJ1-1,.,15,.,TGCGCCAGCAGCCAAGAATTTGACGTGAACACTGAAGCTTTCTTT,CASSQEFDVNTEAFF
TRBV6-5,TRBJ1-2,.,13,few,TGTGCCAGCAGCCGGGGGTCGGACTATGGCTACACCTTC,CASSRGSDYGYTF
TRBV20-1,TRBJ2-5,TRBD2,16,.,TGCAGTGCTAGAGGGAGGCGGGGGGCGGACCAAGAGACCCAGTACTTC,CSARGRRGADQETQYF
TRBV20-1,TRBJ1-5,.,14,few,TGCAGTGCTAGAGTCCGGGACCGATATCAGCCCCAGCATTTT,CSARVRDRYQPQHF
TRBV6-5,TRBJ1-6,.,12,few,TGTGCCAGCAGTTACGGGGATTCACCCCTCCACTTT,CASSYGDSPLHF
TRBV6-5,TRBJ2-7,.,14,few,TGTGCCAGCAGCACGGGCGTGACAAAGGGGGAGCAGTACTTC,CASSTGVTKGEQYF
TRBV4-3,TRBJ2-7,.,15,.,TGCCCCAGGGACAAGCAAAGGAATCTCTCCTACGAGCAGTACTTC,CPRDKQRNLSYEQYF
TRBV5-1,TRBJ1-1,TRBD1,16,few,TGCGCCAGCAGCTTGGGTAGGGGGCACTTGAACACTGAAGCTTTCTTT,CASSLGRGHLNTEAFF
TRBV12-3/TRBV12-4,TRBJ2-2,.,13,few,TGTGCCAGCAGTTTCGAGGTTCCCGGGGAGCTGTTTTTT,CASSFEVPGELFF
TRBV10-2,TRBJ2-3,.,12,few,TGCGCCAGCTGGGGCTTCTCAGATACGCAGTATTTT,CASWGFSDTQYF
TRBV6-1,TRBJ2-2,.,14,many,TGTGCCAGCATCTCAGGCAGCAACACCGGGGAGCTGTTTTTT,CASISGSNTGELFF
TRBV6-2/TRBV6-3,TRBJ1-6,.,16,few,TGTGCCAGCAGTTATCCGGGACTCCCCGGAGTCTCACCCCTCCACTTT,CASSYPGLPGVSPLHF
TRBV15,TRBJ2-4,.,16,many,TGTGCCACCAGCAGAGTTGCAGGGGGGGGCAAAAACATTCAGTACTTC,CATSRVAGGGKNIQYF
TRBV20-1,TRBJ2-3,TRBD1,12,few,TGCAGTGCTAGGGGACAGGCGGATACGCAGTATTTT,CSARGQADTQYF
TRBV7-2,TRBJ2-3,.,14,few,TGTGCCAGCAGCTCCCGCTCTAGCACAGATACGCAGTATTTT,CASSSRSSTDTQYF
TRBV7-2,TRBJ1-6,.,17,.,TGTGCCAGCAGCTTAGTTGCCCGGGGATTCTATAATTCACCCCTCCACTTT,CASSLVARGFYNSPLHF
TRBV23-1,TRBJ2-2,TRBD1,16,.,TGCGCCAGCAGACGTACCGGGACAGGGTTTCGCGGGGAGCTGTTTTTT,CASRRTGTGFRGELFF